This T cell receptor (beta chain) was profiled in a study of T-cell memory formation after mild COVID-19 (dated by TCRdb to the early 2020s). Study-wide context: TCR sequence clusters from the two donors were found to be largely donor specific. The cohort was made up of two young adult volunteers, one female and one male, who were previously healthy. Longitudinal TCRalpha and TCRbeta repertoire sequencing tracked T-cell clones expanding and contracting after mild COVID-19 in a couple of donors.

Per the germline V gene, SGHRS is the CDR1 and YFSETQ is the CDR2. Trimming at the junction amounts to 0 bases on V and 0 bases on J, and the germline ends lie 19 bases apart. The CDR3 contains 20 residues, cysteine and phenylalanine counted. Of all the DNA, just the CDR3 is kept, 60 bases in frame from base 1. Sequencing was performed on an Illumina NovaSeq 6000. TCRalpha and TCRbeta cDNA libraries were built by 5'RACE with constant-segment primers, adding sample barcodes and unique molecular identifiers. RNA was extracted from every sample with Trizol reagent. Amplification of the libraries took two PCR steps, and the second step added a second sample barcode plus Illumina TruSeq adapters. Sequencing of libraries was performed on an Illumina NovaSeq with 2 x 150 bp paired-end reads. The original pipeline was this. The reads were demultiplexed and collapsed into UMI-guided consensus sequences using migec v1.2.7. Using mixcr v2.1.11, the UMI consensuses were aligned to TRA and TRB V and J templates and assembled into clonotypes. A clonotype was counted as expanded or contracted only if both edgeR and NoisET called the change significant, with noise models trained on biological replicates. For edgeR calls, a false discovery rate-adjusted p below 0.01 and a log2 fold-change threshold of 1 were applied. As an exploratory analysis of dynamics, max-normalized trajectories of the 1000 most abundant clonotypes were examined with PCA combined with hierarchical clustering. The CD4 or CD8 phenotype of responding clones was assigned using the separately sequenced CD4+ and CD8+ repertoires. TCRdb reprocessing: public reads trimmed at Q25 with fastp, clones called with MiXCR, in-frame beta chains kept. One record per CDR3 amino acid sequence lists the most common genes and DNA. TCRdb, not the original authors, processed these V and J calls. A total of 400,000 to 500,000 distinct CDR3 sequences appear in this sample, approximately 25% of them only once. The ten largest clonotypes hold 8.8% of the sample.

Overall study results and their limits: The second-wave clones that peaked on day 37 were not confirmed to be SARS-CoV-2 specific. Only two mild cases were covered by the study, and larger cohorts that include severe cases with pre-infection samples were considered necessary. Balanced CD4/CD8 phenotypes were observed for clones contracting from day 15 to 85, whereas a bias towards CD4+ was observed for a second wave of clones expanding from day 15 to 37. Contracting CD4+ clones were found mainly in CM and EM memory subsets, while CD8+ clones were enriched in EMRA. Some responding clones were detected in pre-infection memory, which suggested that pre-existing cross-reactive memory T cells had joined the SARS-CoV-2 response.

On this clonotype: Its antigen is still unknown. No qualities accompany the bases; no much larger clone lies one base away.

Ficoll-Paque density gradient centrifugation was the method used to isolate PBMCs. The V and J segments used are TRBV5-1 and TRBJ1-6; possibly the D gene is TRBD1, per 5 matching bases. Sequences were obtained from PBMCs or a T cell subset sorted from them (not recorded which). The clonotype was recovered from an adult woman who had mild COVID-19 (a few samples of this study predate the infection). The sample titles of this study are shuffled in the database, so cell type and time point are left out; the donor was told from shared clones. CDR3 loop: CASSLVPAQGLGSYNSPLHF. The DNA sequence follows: TGCGCCAGCAGCTTGGTTCCTGCTCAGGGATTAGGCTCCTATAATTCACCCCTCCACTTT.